A single sample is the source of the 17 T cell receptor beta chains below, sequenced in a study of OX40 agonist ivuxolimab in advanced cancers. Clones were read by immunoSEQ multiplex PCR, and TCRdb kept only the in-frame ones, dropping some. The data show more than 20,000 clones, around 84% seen once. Sequenced here: CD4+ or CD8+ T cells sorted from blood, sampled in a trial of the OX40 agonist ivuxolimab. Receptors were obtained from an adult with an advanced solid tumor such as melanoma, head and neck, liver or kidney cancer.

The sample holds one count of this clone. J is TRBJ1-2 and V is TRBV19; TRBD1 might be the D (5 bases). This CDR3 comprises 17 residues. Trimming left V 0 bases short and J 4 bases short, with 18 bases between. Germline CDR1 is LNHDA and CDR2 is SQIVND (reference sequence). In DNA form, the CDR3 reads TGTGCCAGTAGTATAGATCTGACCGGGCTCGGGGGCTATGGCTACACCTTC. Amino acid sequence: CASSIDLTGLGGYGYTF.

The genes are TRBV7-9 and TRBJ1-1; 8 bases agree with TRBD1. With 6 bases clipped from V and 5 bases from J, the junction kept 8 bases outside the gene matches. There are 14 residues in the CDR3. The germline gives CDR1 SEHNR, CDR2 FQNEAQ (reference sequence). The CDR3 nucleotides are TGTGCCAGCAGAGACCCAGGGGGCGGGACTGAAGCTTTCTTT. Its protein is CASRDPGGGTEAFF.

The table lists this clone with a count of one. The rearrangement uses TRBV2 and TRBJ1-1; D not resolved. The CDR3 sequence is 13 residues long. Per the germline V gene, CDR1 is SNHLY and CDR2 is FYNNEI. The V end was cut by 0 bases, the J end by 3 bases, with 5 bases between. CDR3 in amino acids: CASSEASYTEAFF. CDR3 coding DNA: TGTGCCAGCAGTGAAGCGTCGTACACTGAAGCTTTCTTT. The variable domain in full, completed from reference TRBV2 and TRBJ1-1, reads EPEVTQTPSHQVTQMGQEVILRCVPISNHLYFYWYRQILGQKVEFLVSFYNNEISEKSEIFDDQFSVERPDGSNFTLKIRSTKLEDSAMYFCASSEASYTEAFFGQGTRLTVV.

This chain connects TRBV12-5 to TRBJ2-3, with 9 bases identical to TRBD1. Germline V gives CDR1 LGHNT, CDR2 FRNRAP. CDR3 size: 16 residues. V was pared by 7 bases and J by 5 bases, with 13 bases of the junction left unmatched. The CDR3 sequence is CASAGIGDRVGDTQYF. CDR3 coding DNA: TGTGCTAGTGCCGGAATTGGGGACAGGGTGGGAGATACGCAGTATTTT.

The chain's CDR3 is CASSLASGGSYNEQFF. The CDR3 coding sequence is TGCGCCAGCAGCTTGGCGTCGGGAGGTTCCTACAATGAGCAGTTCTTC. This chain connects TRBV5-1 to TRBJ2-1, with 7 positions matching TRBD2. The CDR3 length is 16 residues. Germline trimming cut 0 bases from V and 1 base from J; bases unmatched to any gene: 4. Germline CDR1 reads SGHRS; CDR2 reads YFSETQ.

The V call is TRBV27, the J call TRBJ2-4; D unresolved. CDR3 length: 15 amino acids. Germline V CDR1 and CDR2: MNHEY, SMNVEV (reference sequence). V dropped 4 bases and J dropped 1 base, with 11 bases sitting between them. DNA of the CDR3: TGTGCCAGCAGTTCGAACCCTACGGCCAAAAACATTCAGTACTTC. Amino acid sequence: CASSSNPTAKNIQYF.

In this sample, this clone turned up once. The chain couples TRBV5-1 to TRBJ2-7, with 14 bases that match TRBD2. CDR3 size: 17 residues. Losses at the gene ends were 4 bases for V and 4 bases for J; bases not matched to a gene: 10. CDR1 is SGHRS, CDR2 YFSETQ, per germline. The CDR3 coding sequence is TGCGCCAGCAGCCCGGGCCGGGGACTAGCGGGGGTTTACGAGCAGTACTTC. This gives the protein CASSPGRGLAGVYEQYF.

The genes are TRBV9 and TRBJ2-1; 12 nucleotides agree with TRBD2. Germline assignment: CDR1 SGDLS and CDR2 YYNGEE. Germline trimming cut 4 bases from V and 7 bases from J; bases unmatched to any gene: 9. CDR3 length: 16 amino acids. The CDR3 DNA reads TGTGCCAGCAGCTCTAGGACTAGCGGGATTGCAAATGAGCAGTTCTTC. Residues: CASSSRTSGIANEQFF.

The chain carries TRBV30 and TRBJ2-2; D is uncertain. The CDR3 spans 15 residues. V lost 0 bases and J 3 bases, leaving 11 bases between the germline ends. Germline V lookup: CDR1 GTSNPN, CDR2 SVGIG (reference sequence). CDR3 sequence reads: CAWSVLTVDTGELFF. CDR3 coding DNA: TGTGCCTGGAGTGTACTAACAGTCGACACCGGGGAGCTGTTTTTT. Variable domain in full (rest from reference TRBV30 and TRBJ2-2): SQTIHQWPATLVQPVGSPLSLECTVEGTSNPNLYWYRQAAGRGLQLLFYSVGIGQISSEVPQNLSASRPQDRQFILSSKKLLLSDSGFYLCAWSVLTVDTGELFFGEGSRLTVL.

This sequence joins TRBV6-1 and TRBJ1-3; the D is unclear. V was cut by 2 bases and J by 5 bases, with 10 bases left in between. This CDR3 is 14 amino acids long. CDR1 is MNHNS, CDR2 SASEGT, per germline. The CDR3 coding sequence is TGTGCCAGCAGTGAACGGGGTAGCCGAAACACCATATATTTT. Encoded protein: CASSERGSRNTIYF.

This chain uses TRBV9 with TRBJ2-7; D is perhaps TRBD2 (6 bases). The germline V gene encodes CDR1 SGDLS and CDR2 YYNGEE. Trimming cost V 2 bases and J 7 bases, with 13 bases left between them. The CDR3 consists of 13 residues. CDR3 DNA: TGTGCCAGCAGCGTCATAGGCGGAGGGGAGCAGTACTTC. Its translation: CASSVIGGGEQYF.

The chain has TRBV19 and TRBJ2-5; 11 positions match TRBD1. The germline V gene encodes CDR1 LNHDA and CDR2 SQIVND (reference sequence). V dropped 6 bases and J dropped 4; count of bases not matched to a gene: 10. This CDR3 has 16 amino acids. The chain's CDR3 is CASSFLPGQGGETQYF. CDR3 nucleotides: TGTGCCAGTAGCTTCTTGCCGGGACAGGGGGGAGAGACCCAGTACTTC.

The genes are TRBV30 and TRBJ1-4; D possibly corresponds to TRBD1 (5 bases). CDR3 size: 15 residues. Trimming left V 3 bases short and J 1 base short, with 12 bases between. Germline assignment: CDR1 GTSNPN and CDR2 SVGIG (reference sequence). CDR3 amino acids: CAWRARGLTNEKLFF. The CDR3 DNA follows: TGTGCCTGGAGGGCAAGGGGTTTAACTAATGAAAAACTGTTTTTT.

This clone was detected only once. The gene calls are TRBV6-5 and TRBJ2-1, with 8 nucleotides matching TRBD2. Germline loops: CDR1 MNHEY, CDR2 SVGAGI. CDR3 size: 12 residues. V lost 4 bases and J lost 8; bases outside the gene matches: 1. CDR3 loop: CASSSGGDEQFF. In nucleotides, the CDR3 is TGTGCCAGCAGTTCCGGGGGGGATGAGCAGTTCTTC.

This clone was seen only a few times. V usage is TRBV6-5 and J usage is TRBJ1-5, with 10 bases matching TRBD1. Looked up from germline, CDR1 is MNHEY and CDR2 is SVGAGI. The CDR3 consists of 14 residues. J gave up 7 bases and V 6 bases, and 6 bases lay outside the gene matches. This CDR3 reads CASSFRQGAQPQHF. CDR3 in DNA: TGTGCCAGCAGCTTCCGACAGGGGGCGCAGCCCCAGCATTTT.

Only a few counts were recorded for this clone. The genes are TRBV14 and TRBJ2-3; 7 bases map to TRBD2. CDR1 and CDR2 from the germline V gene are SGHDN and FVKESK. This CDR3 spans 17 amino acids. The V gene end was trimmed by 4 bases and the J gene end by 3 bases; junction bases not matched to a gene: 13. CDR3 nucleotides: TGTGCCAGCAGCCCCTACCCGGCGGGAGTTGTGACAGATACGCAGTATTTT. Amino acid sequence: CASSPYPAGVVTDTQYF.

The chain couples TRBV7-9 to TRBJ2-7; no clear D. The CDR3 consists of 14 residues. Trimming stripped 2 bases from V and 2 bases from J, with 10 bases between. Germline V gives CDR1 SEHNR, CDR2 FQNEAQ (reference sequence). The CDR3 loop is CASSLIPTPYEQYF. The CDR3 nucleotides are TGTGCCAGCAGCTTAATCCCTACCCCCTACGAGCAGTACTTC.